The following is a TCR beta chain sequence with its context. The data were produced by immunoSEQ multiplex PCR, yet TCRdb's version contains in-frame clones alone and is incomplete. Among over 75,000 clones listed, 75% to 90% were seen once. This specimen belongs to a study of blood T cell repertoires in COVID-19. About the research overall: The United States, Italy and Spain were the sources of the acute and convalescent COVID-19 samples.

Between the trimmed V and J ends, which lost 1 base and 4 bases, there was a span of 4 bases. Germline V lookup: CDR1 SQVTM, CDR2 ANQGSEA. The CDR3 spans 11 residues. Material: peripheral blood. The gene calls are TRBV29-1 and TRBJ1-1; D gene ambiguous. This sequence originates from a woman older than 75 with active COVID-19. The CDR3 spells CSVEVSTEAFF. As DNA, the CDR3 is TGCAGCGTTGAAGTGAGCACTGAAGCTTTCTTT. Filled out from reference TRBV29-1 and TRBJ1-1, the complete variable domain reads SAVISQKPSRDICQRGTSLTIQCQVDSQVTMMFWYRQQPGQSLTLIATANQGSEATYESGFVIDKFPISRPNLTFSTLTVSNMSPEDSSIYLCSVEVSTEAFFGQGTRLTVV.